This TCR beta chain derives from a study of T cell responses to AZD1222 COVID-19 vaccine. For the study at large: Second doses at about 4 or about 12 weeks were pooled.

Notes on this clone: Antigen unknown.

Findings of the study overall: Among the donors, most were white British and more were female, and clonal diversity was possibly underestimated. CD4 TCRs covered the whole spike, strongest at regions 160-218 and 743-854.

V was pared by 4 bases and J by 2 bases, with 6 bases of the junction left unmatched. Germline-derived CDR1 and CDR2 are GTSNPN and SVGIG (reference sequence). The CDR3 has 14 residues. Sequencing was performed with immunoSEQ multiplex PCR; in TCRdb, only in-frame clones are kept and a portion is missing. The sample lists tens of thousands of clones; roughly 90% were seen once. Sequenced here: peripheral blood, sampled on day 0 of AZD1222 vaccination. The receptor was isolated from an adult in good health. The rearrangement joins TRBV30 to TRBJ1-1; 8 bases fit TRBD1. CDR3 in amino acids: CAWTGDRGNTEAFF. CDR3 in DNA: TGTGCCTGGACAGGAGACAGGGGCAACACTGAAGCTTTCTTT.